These 25 T cell receptor beta chains share one sample of origin, sequenced in a study of early T cells in non-severe SARS-CoV-2 infection. TCRdb re-derived calls from the 5' RACE reads in MiXCR, one entry per CDR3 protein. The data hold about 49,000 distinct CDR3 sequences, with about 12% observed a single time. Sequencing was performed on whole blood. The receptors come from an adult who was a healthcare worker with PCR-confirmed SARS-CoV-2 infection or an uninfected control (not recorded which).

This clonotype was detected many times. This CDR3 reads CASSSSLQEKLFF. CDR3 nucleotide sequence: TGTGCCAGCAGCTCCAGTTTACAGGAAAAACTGTTTTTT. The J gene is TRBJ1-4, the V gene TRBV7-8; the D is unclear. Germline-derived CDR1 and CDR2 are SGHVS and FQNEAQ. This CDR3 is 13 amino acids long. Deletions cut 4 bases from V and 8 bases from J, with 11 bases between. The full variable domain, its missing parts supplied by reference TRBV7-8 and TRBJ1-4, is GAGVSQSPRYKVAKRGQDVALRCDPISGHVSLFWYQQALGQGPEFLTYFQNEAQLDKSGLPSDRFFAERPEGSVSTLKIQRTQQEDSAVYLCASSSSLQEKLFFGSGTQLSVL.

This clonotype was recorded once. In nucleotides, the CDR3 is TGTGCCAGCAGCTACCTTGTTAGCGGGAGTCCTAACAATGAGCAGTTCTTC. Translating it yields CASSYLVSGSPNNEQFF. This chain uses TRBV6-2 or TRBV6-3 with TRBJ2-1, with 9 bases aligning to TRBD2. This CDR3 contains 17 residues. Germline CDR1 and CDR2: MNHEY and SVGEGT. With 6 bases clipped from V and 5 bases from J, the junction kept 14 bases outside the gene matches.

This clonotype occurred a few times. The V gene is TRBV6-2 or TRBV6-3, the J gene TRBJ2-3; 8 bases fit TRBD1. J gave up 6 bases and V 0 bases, and 11 bases lay outside the gene matches. The CDR3 consists of 17 residues. Germline V gene lookup returns CDR1 MNHEY and CDR2 SVGEGT. The CDR3 nucleotides are TGTGCCAGCAGTTACTCGAATCTGGGACAGGCGAGGGATACGCAGTATTTT. Translated: CASSYSNLGQARDTQYF.

The table lists this clonotype with a few counts. The chain joins TRBV19 to TRBJ1-1; a possible D gene is TRBD1 (6 bases). Germline CDR1 is LNHDA and CDR2 is SQIVND (reference sequence). The CDR3 has 18 amino acids. V lost 5 bases and J 1 base, leaving 23 bases between the germline ends. The DNA of the CDR3 is TGTGCCAGTAGTCGGTTGGGACACCCAATCCCGGCGAACACTGAAGCTTTCTTT. Encoded protein: CASSRLGHPIPANTEAFF.

This chain links TRBV28 with TRBJ1-1, with unresolved D. Germline values: CDR1 MDHEN, CDR2 SYDVKM. V gave up 3 bases and J gave up 8 bases, with 10 bases separating them. The CDR3 loop spans 12 amino acids. CDR3 sequence: CASSFPLSEAFF. In nucleotides, the CDR3 is TGTGCCAGCAGTTTCCCCCTATCCGAAGCTTTCTTT.

This clonotype has ten or more counts. This chain links TRBV4-3 with TRBJ2-1; D possibly corresponds to TRBD2 (6 bases). Trimming pared 3 bases from V and 9 bases from J, leaving 21 bases between. The germline CDR1 and CDR2 sequences are LGHNA and YSLEER. The CDR3 runs to 16 residues. Here the CDR3 reads CASSQTSGLPGGEQFF. The CDR3 DNA sequence: TGCGCCAGCAGCCAGACATCGGGGCTTCCCGGGGGTGAGCAGTTCTTC.

In this sample, this clonotype turned up a few times. V is TRBV7-6 and J is TRBJ2-7; perhaps TRBD2 as D (7 bases). The CDR3 spans 15 residues. CDR1 is SGHVS, CDR2 FNYEAQ, per germline. V lost 5 bases to trimming and J lost 0 bases, with 14 bases between them. CDR3 bases: TGTGCCAGCAGCCCTGAGGGGGGGCTCTCCTACGAGCAGTACTTC. Translation gives CASSPEGGLSYEQYF.

This clonotype was seen a handful of times. The V and J genes are TRBV19 and TRBJ2-7; D remains unclear. The germline V gene has CDR1 LNHDA and CDR2 SQIVND (reference sequence). V dropped 3 bases and J dropped 7 bases, with 16 bases sitting between them. This CDR3 is built from 14 residues. CDR3 nucleotides: TGTGCCAGTAGTATTGGGTTAGGACCCCGGGAGCAGTACTTC. It codes for CASSIGLGPREQYF.

This clonotype has more than one count but fewer than ten. The gene calls are TRBV10-3 and TRBJ2-4, with D possibly being TRBD1 (6 bases). Looked up from germline, CDR1 is ENHRY and CDR2 is SYGVKD. The CDR3 has 12 amino acids. With 9 bases removed from V and 2 bases from J, the gap between germline ends came to 8 bases. CDR3 sequence (DNA): TGTGCCATTCGGGACACCAAAAACATTCAGTACTTC. Its protein product is CAIRDTKNIQYF.

This clonotype showed up many times. The chain is built from TRBV7-2 and TRBJ2-1, with unresolved D. The CDR3 has 13 residues. The germline gives CDR1 SGHTA, CDR2 FQGNSA. Trimming took off 1 base at V and 9 bases at J, with 10 bases between the two ends. CDR3 in DNA: TGTGCCAGCAGCTTAGTCCCTTCTGGTGAGCAGTTCTTC. Its translation is CASSLVPSGEQFF. Drawing the rest from reference TRBV7-2 and TRBJ2-1, the complete variable domain is GAGVSQSPSNKVTEKGKDVELRCDPISGHTALYWYRQSLGQGLEFLIYFQGNSAPDKSGLPSDRFSAERTGGSVSTLTIQRTQQEDSAVYLCASSLVPSGEQFFGPGTRLTVL.

This clonotype was detected ten times or more. V gene TRBV7-3 combines with J gene TRBJ2-1; 11 bases map to TRBD2. Germline-derived CDR1 and CDR2 are SGHTA and FQGTGA. This CDR3 is 15 amino acids long. V gave up 5 bases and J gave up 3 bases; unmatched junction bases: 3. The CDR3 nucleotides are TGTGCCAGCAGCACTAGCGGGGGAGTCTACAATGAGCAGTTCTTC. Its translation is CASSTSGGVYNEQFF.

A few counts support this clonotype. The chain has TRBV7-3 and TRBJ2-6; the D is unclear. The CDR3 covers 15 residues. Trimming stripped 4 bases from V and 2 bases from J, with 9 bases between. Germline V gene sequence: CDR1 SGHTA, CDR2 FQGTGA. DNA for the CDR3: TGTGCCAGCAGCTCATTCGCAGCTGGGGCCAACGTCCTGACTTTC. This gives the protein CASSSFAAGANVLTF.

This clonotype was counted between two and nine times. The gene calls are TRBV4-2 and TRBJ2-1; tentatively, D is TRBD2 (6 bases). The CDR3 spans 15 residues. CDR1 is LGHNA, CDR2 YNFKEQ, per germline. V lost 2 bases to trimming and J lost 3 bases, with 11 bases between them. Here the CDR3 reads CASSQPGASYNEQFF. DNA of the CDR3: TGTGCCAGCAGCCAACCGGGAGCCAGCTACAATGAGCAGTTCTTC.

This clonotype is labeled medium-sized (0.01 to 0.1%). This chain connects TRBV7-9 to TRBJ2-1, with D unresolved. The CDR3 is made up of 12 amino acids. V dropped 2 bases and J dropped 5 bases, with 4 bases sitting between them. In germline, CDR1 is SEHNR, CDR2 FQNEAQ (reference sequence). In nucleotides, the CDR3 is TGTGCCAGCAGCTTACGGGACAATGAGCAGTTCTTC. It codes for CASSLRDNEQFF.

This clonotype was recorded many times. This chain joins TRBV12-5 and TRBJ1-4, with D uncertain. The germline V gene encodes CDR1 LGHNT and CDR2 FRNRAP. V was clipped by 6 bases and J by 0 bases, with 11 bases between them. This CDR3 region has 15 residues. The CDR3 nucleotides are TGTGCTAGTGGCAAAGGAGATGCAACTAATGAAAAACTGTTTTTT. This codes for CASGKGDATNEKLFF.

V and J are TRBV7-2 and TRBJ1-5; 8 bases line up with TRBD1. From germline, CDR1 is SGHTA and CDR2 FQGNSA. The CDR3 is 15 residues long. The junction had 10 bases not matched to a gene; V was cut back by 3 bases and J by 9 bases. CDR3: CASSLTGTGTMPQHF. The CDR3 DNA is TGTGCCAGCAGCTTGACCGGGACAGGCACGATGCCCCAGCATTTT. The variable domain in full, completed from reference TRBV7-2 and TRBJ1-5, reads GAGVSQSPSNKVTEKGKDVELRCDPISGHTALYWYRQSLGQGLEFLIYFQGNSAPDKSGLPSDRFSAERTGGSVSTLTIQRTQQEDSAVYLCASSLTGTGTMPQHFGDGTRLSIL.

The V call is TRBV28, the J call TRBJ1-2, with 9 bases matching TRBD1. This CDR3 is built from 14 residues. The germline CDR1 and CDR2 sequences are MDHEN and SYDVKM. Losses at the gene ends were 9 bases for V and 4 bases for J; bases not matched to a gene: 9. CDR3 protein: CASIPGTGFYGYTF. The CDR3 region has the DNA TGTGCCAGTATCCCCGGGACAGGGTTCTATGGCTACACCTTC.

The CDR3 protein is CASSPGQEARETQYF. CDR3 coding DNA: TGTGCCAGCAGTCCGGGACAGGAGGCGCGGGAGACCCAGTACTTC. The genes are TRBV27 and TRBJ2-5; 8 nucleotides agree with TRBD1. The CDR3 runs to 15 residues. Germline CDR1 MNHEY, CDR2 SMNVEV (reference sequence). J lost 5 bases, V lost 5 bases, and 10 bases had no gene match.

This clonotype has at least ten counts. The chain links TRBV15 to TRBJ2-3, with D possibly matching TRBD2 (6 bases). The CDR3 runs to 16 residues. Germline V gene data show CDR1 as LNHNV and CDR2 as YYDKDF (reference sequence). V shed 0 bases and J shed 6 bases, with 16 bases lying between them. The chain's CDR3 is CATSRDPGRVGDTQYF. The CDR3 nucleotides read TGTGCCACCAGCAGAGATCCCGGGAGAGTAGGTGATACGCAGTATTTT.

This clonotype was seen ten or more times. V and J are TRBV6-2 or TRBV6-3 and TRBJ2-1; TRBD2 agrees at 9 bases. The CDR3 runs 18 residues. Germline-derived CDR1 and CDR2 are MNHEY and SVGEGT. V was pared by 0 bases and J by 2 bases, with 8 bases of the junction left unmatched. As DNA, the CDR3 is TGTGCCAGCAGTTACTCTAGCGGGAGAGGGGGAGCCTACAATGAGCAGTTCTTC. Translating gives CASSYSSGRGGAYNEQFF.

A remark on this clonotype: One end of the junction fails to match germline, which may point to a read error. This chain joins TRBV6-2 or TRBV6-3 and TRBJ1-1; the D is unclear. Per germline, CDR1 MNHEY and CDR2 SVGEGT. The CDR3 contains 13 residues. The CDR3 sequence is CASSYSGNAEAFF. As DNA, the CDR3 is TGTGCCAGCAGTTACTCAGGGAACGCTGAAGCTTTCTTT.

This clonotype is categorized as medium-sized. The chain recombines TRBV5-1 with TRBJ1-1; 7 bases fit TRBD1. Germline CDR1 and CDR2: SGHRS and YFSETQ. This CDR3 contains 15 residues. The J segment lost 0 bases and the V segment lost 4 bases, leaving 6 bases of the junction unmatched. CDR3 nucleotide sequence: TGCGCCAGCAGCCGGCGAGGGGGCGTGAACACTGAAGCTTTCTTT. Its protein is CASSRRGGVNTEAFF.

This clonotype was seen at least ten times. V gene TRBV7-2 combines with J gene TRBJ2-3, with 10 bases fitting TRBD2. V was pared by 5 bases and J by 5 bases, with 13 bases of the junction left unmatched. The CDR3 is 17 residues long. CDR1 and CDR2 (germline): SGHTA, FQGNSA. CDR3 sequence (DNA): TGTGCCAGCAGCCCCCCCGGGGTAGCGGGAGGAAAAGATACGCAGTATTTT. This gives the protein CASSPPGVAGGKDTQYF.

This clonotype occurred many times. The chain employs TRBV29-1 and TRBJ2-3; 8 nucleotides align to TRBD1. CDR3 length: 15 amino acids. The V segment lost 4 bases and the J segment 1 base; nucleotides outside the gene matches: 7. Germline values: CDR1 SQVTM, CDR2 ANQGSEA. The CDR3 DNA is TGCAGCGTTGTCCTGCCGACAGGGGGCACAGATACGCAGTATTTT. This codes for CSVVLPTGGTDTQYF.

This clonotype appeared a few times. V usage is TRBV2 and J usage is TRBJ1-1, with D hard to call. The V and J ends lost 5 bases and 6 bases respectively, with 13 bases between them. The CDR3 length is 13 residues. CDR1 is SNHLY, CDR2 FYNNEI, per germline. CDR3 residues: CASSLTTQSEAFF. The CDR3 coding sequence is TGTGCCAGCAGTCTTACTACGCAGTCTGAAGCTTTCTTT.